The 19 T cell receptor beta chains below all came from one sample that was sequenced in a study of read filtering for tumor transcriptome and immune sequencing. Molecular barcoded adaptors covering alpha/delta and beta/gamma chains were used on roughly 370 ng RNA. Via MiXCR, TCRdb re-called the reads, giving one row per CDR3 protein. The data show about 24,000 distinct CDR3 sequences, less than 25% seen once. Sequencing was carried out using a population of CD138-negative cells sorted from bone marrow. The receptors here all came from a donor aged 40 or over with multiple myeloma.

Worth noting for this clonotype: The likely explanation is a read error, given a far larger clone one base away. In this CDR3 the conserved last residue, phenylalanine or tryptophan, is missing, so a read error is likely. V is TRBV4-2 and J is TRBJ2-1, with D possibly being TRBD2 (7 bases). V was trimmed by 6 bases and J by 3 bases, leaving 12 bases between them. Germline V CDR1 and CDR2: LGHNA, YNFKEQ. The CDR3 runs to 14 residues. The DNA for the CDR3 is TGTGCCAGCAGGAGGGGGGGGAGCTACAATGAGCAGTTCTCC. Protein product: CASRRGGSYNEQFS.

This clonotype was counted many times. The rearrangement joins TRBV27 to TRBJ2-2, with TRBD1 matching 9 bases. Germline V gives CDR1 MNHEY, CDR2 SMNVEV (reference sequence). CDR3 length equals 15 residues. J was trimmed by 1 base and V by 6 bases; bases with no gene match: 3. Here the CDR3 reads CASSKDRGNTGELFF. CDR3 in DNA: TGTGCCAGCAGCAAGGACAGGGGGAACACCGGGGAGCTGTTTTTT.

This clonotype was observed at least ten times. The CDR3 region is CASSRTGETDTQYF. The DNA for the CDR3 is TGCGCCAGCAGCAGGACAGGGGAGACAGATACGCAGTATTTT. The chain couples TRBV10-1 to TRBJ2-3; 9 positions agree with TRBD1. Trimming took 6 bases from V and 3 from J; bases not matched to a gene: 4. Germline V CDR1 and CDR2: WNHNN, SYGVQD (reference sequence). The CDR3 contains 14 residues.

In its sample, this clonotype was seen many times. This chain links TRBV5-8 with TRBJ2-5, with 7 bases lining up with TRBD1. The germline V gene encodes CDR1 SGHTS and CDR2 YDEGEE. The junction had 13 bases not matched to a gene; V was cut back by 0 bases and J by 5 bases. CDR3 size: 17 residues. The chain's CDR3 is CASSLATGVRTRETQYF. The CDR3 region has the DNA TGTGCCAGCAGCTTGGCCACAGGGGTGAGGACCAGGGAGACCCAGTACTTC.

To note about this clonotype: Possible read error: a much larger clone is one base away. The chain employs TRBV29-1 and TRBJ2-3, with TRBD2 matching 8 bases. V dropped 6 bases and J dropped 11; count of bases not matched to a gene: 7. In germline, CDR1 is SQVTM, CDR2 ANQGSEA. CDR3 length: 11 residues. CDR3 sequence reads: CSVRSGGLQYF. The CDR3 DNA is TGCAGCGTGAGGAGCGGGGGCCTGCAGTATTTT.

This clonotype was observed a few times. A read error may explain this, as a much larger clone is one base away. The gene calls are TRBV11-2 and TRBJ2-3; D remains ambiguous. The end of the DNA fits TRBJ1-5 better, so the J call may be wrong. This CDR3 is 18 amino acids long. Germline lookup yields CDR1 SGHAT and CDR2 FQNNGV. The CDR3 region has the DNA TGTGCCAGCAGCTTAAATCCATCCGCGGGCTCTAGCACAGATACGCAGCATTTT. It specifies CASSLNPSAGSSTDTQHF.

This clonotype was observed many times. The chain employs TRBV6-5 and TRBJ1-1; the D gene is possibly TRBD1 (5 bases). This CDR3 spans 14 amino acids. V gave up 4 bases and J gave up 4 bases, with 13 bases separating them. From germline, CDR1 is MNHEY and CDR2 SVGAGI. DNA of the CDR3: TGTGCCAGCAGTTCCCCGGGGAGGGGCACTGAAGCTTTCTTT. This encodes CASSSPGRGTEAFF.

The rearrangement links TRBV20-1 to TRBJ1-5, with 9 bases lining up with TRBD1. Looked up from germline, CDR1 is DFQATT and CDR2 is SNEGSKA (reference sequence). J gave up 3 bases and V 5 bases, and 5 bases lay outside the gene matches. The length of the CDR3 is 14 residues. The CDR3 region has the DNA TGCAGTGCTCTCCGGACAGGGGACAATCAGCCCCAGCATTTT. Protein sequence: CSALRTGDNQPQHF.

This clonotype has a count of ten or more. The chain uses TRBV20-1 and TRBJ2-1; D possibly corresponds to TRBD2 (5 bases). In germline, CDR1 is DFQATT, CDR2 SNEGSKA (reference sequence). The CDR3 totals 13 residues. Trimming stripped 5 bases from V and 6 bases from J, with 14 bases between. CDR3 nucleotide sequence: TGCAGTGCTCGTAGAGGGTTGGCCAATGAGCAGTTCTTC. Translation gives CSARRGLANEQFF.

This clonotype was seen many times. The rearrangement links TRBV5-4 to TRBJ2-1; 10 nucleotides line up with TRBD2. V trimming: 5 bases; J trimming: 4 bases; junction bases outside the gene matches: 6. This CDR3 spans 15 amino acids. CDR1 is SGHNT and CDR2 is YYREEE in the germline V gene (reference sequence). The CDR3 loop is CASSSTGLAYNEQFF. CDR3 DNA: TGTGCCAGCAGTTCGACGGGACTAGCGTACAATGAGCAGTTCTTC.

This chain joins TRBV6-1 and TRBJ2-3; 8 bases match TRBD1. The germline gives CDR1 MNHNS, CDR2 SASEGT. V was clipped by 4 bases and J by 0 bases; unmatched bases: 6. The CDR3 is made up of 16 amino acids. The chain's CDR3 is CASSGQGAQSTDTQYF. The CDR3, as DNA: TGTGCCAGCAGTGGCCAGGGGGCGCAAAGCACAGATACGCAGTATTTT.

This clonotype was observed many times. The chain couples TRBV28 to TRBJ1-4, with D possibly matching TRBD1 (5 bases). This CDR3 has 13 amino acids. The germline CDR1 and CDR2 sequences are MDHEN and SYDVKM. Trimming pared 2 bases from V and 7 bases from J, leaving 8 bases between. The chain's CDR3 is CASSLGTREKLFF. CDR3 sequence (DNA): TGTGCCAGCAGTTTAGGGACCCGTGAAAAACTGTTTTTT.

This chain uses TRBV2 with TRBJ2-1, with a tentative D call TRBD2 (5 bases). Germline V gene lookup returns CDR1 SNHLY and CDR2 FYNNEI. The CDR3 has 17 residues. The V end lost 1 base, the J end lost 7 bases, and 20 bases lay between the germline ends. The CDR3 DNA reads as TGTGCCAGCAGTGAAGGCAGGTCCCGGGGAACTCGGAATGAGCAGTTCTTC. Translation gives CASSEGRSRGTRNEQFF.

On this clonotype: Germline and junction disagree at one end, which may indicate a read error. The rearrangement joins TRBV5-1 to TRBJ1-1; 8 bases are a match to TRBD1. Germline loops: CDR1 SGHRS, CDR2 YFSETQ. This CDR3 has 18 residues. This CDR3 reads CAGSLGGRGRLGNTEAFF. The CDR3 nucleotides read TGCGCCGGCAGCTTGGGAGGCAGGGGGCGCCTGGGGAACACTGAAGCTTTCTTT.

Many counts were recorded for this clonotype. The genes are TRBV20-1 and TRBJ2-1, with a tentative D call TRBD1 (8 bases). Germline V lookup: CDR1 DFQATT, CDR2 SNEGSKA (reference sequence). Trimming pared 0 bases from V and 9 bases from J, leaving 24 bases between. This CDR3 contains 17 residues. CDR3 in DNA: TGCAGTGCTAGAGACCCCCAAGTGGCTAGCGGACAGGGTGAGCAGTTCTTC. Amino acid sequence: CSARDPQVASGQGEQFF.

The sample holds many counts of this clonotype. The V call is TRBV27, the J call TRBJ1-2, with D unresolved. CDR3 length: 13 residues. Germline V gene lookup returns CDR1 MNHEY and CDR2 SMNVEV (reference sequence). The V end was cut by 3 bases, the J end by 2 bases, with 7 bases between. The CDR3 spells CASSFSVNYGYTF. Here the CDR3 DNA reads TGTGCCAGCAGTTTCTCCGTAAACTATGGCTACACCTTC.

This clonotype showed up many times. The CDR3 loop reads CASSLTAGTDTQYF. The DNA of the CDR3 is TGTGCCAGCAGCTTAACCGCGGGCACAGATACGCAGTATTTT. The rearrangement joins TRBV7-2 to TRBJ2-3; D is unresolved. The CDR3 has 14 residues. Trimming cost V 2 bases and J 1 base, with 7 bases left between them. The germline CDR1 and CDR2 sequences are SGHTA and FQGNSA. The full variable domain, in which reference TRBV7-2 and TRBJ2-3 provide the parts outside the CDR3, is GAGVSQSPSNKVTEKGKDVELRCDPISGHTALYWYRQSLGQGLEFLIYFQGNSAPDKSGLPSDRFSAERTGGSVSTLTIQRTQQEDSAVYLCASSLTAGTDTQYFGPGTRLTVL.

This clonotype occurred many times. This chain joins TRBV4-1 and TRBJ2-1; 9 bases map to TRBD2. The germline V gene encodes CDR1 MGHRA and CDR2 YSYEKL. Trimming at V came to 0 bases and at J to 2 bases, leaving 5 bases not matched to a gene. This CDR3 has 17 residues. The CDR3 region has the DNA TGCGCCAGCAGCCAAGAGTCTAGCGGGACCCCCTACAATGAGCAGTTCTTC. Translated: CASSQESSGTPYNEQFF.

On this clonotype itself: One junction end does not reproduce the germline sequence, and a read error may be involved. V gene TRBV5-4 combines with J gene TRBJ2-3, with unresolved D. The CDR3 loop spans 16 amino acids. The V gene's germline CDR1 is SGHNT and CDR2 YYREEE (reference sequence). CDR3 residues: CASSLGRFNVIDTQYF. The CDR3 DNA reads as TGTGCCAGCAGTTTGGGCAGGTTCAACGTTATAGATACGCAGTATTTT.